Listed here are 19 T cell receptor beta chains from one sample, sequenced in a study of identical twins. TCRdb itself ran the 5' RACE reads through MiXCR, one entry per CDR3 protein. Of 690,000 or so distinct CDR3 sequences listed, around 6% are singletons. Sequencing used naive T cells sorted from blood. These receptors all come from a man between 18 and 29 years old in good health.

This clonotype was picked up many times. The chain couples TRBV6-6 to TRBJ2-7; D might be TRBD1 or TRBD2, each matching 6 bases. This CDR3 is built from 13 residues. V lost 2 bases to trimming and J lost 2 bases, with 7 bases between them. Germline V gene lookup returns CDR1 MNHNY and CDR2 SVGAGI (reference sequence). The CDR3 DNA sequence: TGTGCCAGCAGTTACGGGGGGCCCTACGAGCAGTACGTC. It translates to CASSYGGPYEQYV.

This clonotype has at least ten counts. This chain joins TRBV12-3 or TRBV12-4 and TRBJ2-2; weak D call: TRBD2 (6 bases). The germline V and J ends were trimmed by 5 bases and 6 bases, with 19 bases remaining between them. The CDR3 spans 16 residues. For the CDR3, the DNA is TGTGCCAGCAGTCGTCCGGGACTGCAAAGCGCCGGGGAGCTGTTTTTT. This encodes CASSRPGLQSAGELFF.

In this sample, this clonotype turned up many times. This rearrangement joins TRBV20-1 to TRBJ1-2; 7 positions match TRBD1. Unmatched junction bases numbered 6, after V lost 6 bases and J lost 2 bases. The germline CDR1 and CDR2 sequences are DFQATT and SNEGSKA (reference sequence). The CDR3 is 13 amino acids. This CDR3 is CSAELTGNYGYTF. Here the CDR3 DNA reads TGCAGTGCCGAATTGACAGGGAACTATGGCTACACCTTC.

This chain joins TRBV14 and TRBJ2-1; D might be TRBD2 (6 bases). The CDR3 is 16 residues long. Germline lookup yields CDR1 SGHDN and CDR2 FVKESK. Deletions cut 2 bases from V and 6 bases from J, with 17 bases between. The CDR3 nucleotides are TGTGCCAGCAGCCAACTCCGAGGGAGGCAAGGCAATGAGCAGTTCTTC. Translating gives CASSQLRGRQGNEQFF.

This clonotype was counted ten times or more. The chain couples TRBV5-1 to TRBJ2-7; no firm D call. This CDR3 is 12 amino acids long. The V and J ends lost 0 bases and 12 bases respectively, with 13 bases between them. Germline V gene sequence: CDR1 SGHRS, CDR2 YFSETQ. The CDR3 is CASSLVVHVLYF. The CDR3 DNA follows: TGCGCCAGCAGCTTGGTCGTCCATGTCTTGTACTTC.

This clonotype was observed many times. CDR3 residues: CASSALAGGREQYF. CDR3 nucleotides: TGTGCCAGCAGCGCACTAGCGGGAGGGAGGGAGCAGTACTTC. The J gene is TRBJ2-7, the V gene TRBV7-2; TRBD2 agrees at 13 bases. The germline V gene encodes CDR1 SGHTA and CDR2 FQGNSA. V was pared by 5 bases and J by 7 bases, with 5 bases of the junction left unmatched. CDR3 length equals 14 residues.

This clonotype appeared a few times. The chain combines TRBV3-1 with TRBJ2-3; tentative D call: TRBD2 (6 bases). V was trimmed by 4 bases and J by 8 bases, leaving 13 bases between them. CDR3 length equals 13 residues. From germline, CDR1 is LGHDT and CDR2 YNNKEL (reference sequence). This CDR3 is CASSPDGSTTQYF. CDR3 nucleotide sequence: TGTGCCAGCAGCCCGGACGGGAGTACTACGCAGTATTTT.

This clonotype came up many times. V and J are TRBV12-3 or TRBV12-4 and TRBJ2-3; TRBD1 matches at 9 bases. V was pared by 5 bases and J by 3 bases, with 15 bases of the junction left unmatched. The CDR3 spans 18 residues. This CDR3 is CASSQYHGNRGQTDTQYF. The CDR3 nucleotides are TGTGCCAGCAGTCAATACCACGGAAACAGGGGGCAAACAGATACGCAGTATTTT.

Written as DNA, the CDR3 is TGCAGTGCCCCGAGACGGCGGGAGGGATACTACGAGCAGTACTTC. This gives the protein CSAPRRREGYYEQYF. The V gene is TRBV20-1, the J gene TRBJ2-7, with 9 bases aligning to TRBD2. Looked up from germline, CDR1 is DFQATT and CDR2 is SNEGSKA (reference sequence). Trimming at V came to 6 bases and at J to 3 bases, leaving 12 bases not matched to a gene. There are 15 residues in the CDR3.

The chain carries TRBV7-8 and TRBJ2-5, with TRBD2 matching over 8 bases. V gave up 7 bases and J gave up 3 bases; unmatched junction bases: 13. Germline CDR1 reads SGHVS; CDR2 reads FQNEAQ. The CDR3 length is 16 residues. CDR3 in amino acids: CASTLETAGVEETQYF. The CDR3 nucleotides read TGTGCCAGCACCCTAGAGACAGCGGGAGTAGAAGAGACCCAGTACTTC.

This clonotype was detected many times. The rearrangement uses TRBV27 and TRBJ2-1; 7 nucleotides agree with TRBD1. CDR1 is MNHEY, CDR2 SMNVEV, per germline (reference sequence). The CDR3 extends over 14 amino acids. With V trimmed by 6 bases and J by 6 bases, 8 bases remained unmatched. The CDR3 DNA reads TGTGCCAGCAGAAGCCGGGACAGCTCCAATGAGCAGTTCTTC. Translation gives CASRSRDSSNEQFF.

There are many counts of this clonotype. The chain has TRBV20-1 and TRBJ2-7; D remains unclear. This CDR3 has 13 amino acids. Germline CDR1 reads DFQATT; CDR2 reads SNEGSKA (reference sequence). Trimming left V 5 bases short and J 6 bases short, with 17 bases between. CDR3 bases: TGCAGTGCTCCTAACACGGTACGGTTCGAGCAGTACTTC. Translated: CSAPNTVRFEQYF.

This sequence joins TRBV7-3 and TRBJ2-1, with unresolved D. Germline V CDR1 and CDR2: SGHTA, FQGTGA. This CDR3 has 15 amino acids. The V gene lost 2 bases and the J gene lost 4 bases, with 12 bases spanning the gap. CDR3 protein: CASSLGIGTYNEQFF. The DNA for the CDR3 is TGTGCCAGCAGCTTAGGGATTGGCACTTACAATGAGCAGTTCTTC. Based on the CDR3 plus reference TRBV7-3 and TRBJ2-1, the full variable domain is GAGVSQTPSNKVTEKGKYVELRCDPISGHTALYWYRQSLGQGPEFLIYFQGTGAADDSGLPNDRFFAVRPEGSVSTLKIQRTERGDSAVYLCASSLGIGTYNEQFFGPGTRLTVL.

This clonotype was picked up many times. The chain links TRBV5-1 to TRBJ1-1; 8 bases are a match to TRBD1. Trimming at V came to 3 bases and at J to 3 bases, leaving 4 bases not matched to a gene. The CDR3 contains 14 residues. The germline gives CDR1 SGHRS, CDR2 YFSETQ. CDR3 in amino acids: CASSSPGGHTEAFF. CDR3 in DNA: TGCGCCAGCAGCTCCCCAGGGGGCCACACTGAAGCTTTCTTT.

This sequence joins TRBV7-2 and TRBJ1-2; D perhaps matches TRBD1 (5 bases). The CDR3 covers 15 residues. V was cut by 1 base and J by 4 bases, with 13 bases left in between. Germline CDR1 reads SGHTA; CDR2 reads FQGNSA. The CDR3: CASSLEGGEVYGYTF. The CDR3 nucleotides read TGTGCCAGCAGCTTAGAGGGAGGGGAGGTCTATGGCTACACCTTC.

V gene TRBV6-5 combines with J gene TRBJ2-5, with 9 bases that match TRBD2. Germline CDR1 MNHEY, CDR2 SVGAGI. The CDR3 runs to 14 residues. Germline trimming cut 4 bases from V and 10 bases from J; bases unmatched to any gene: 10. In nucleotides, the CDR3 is TGTGCCAGCAGTTTTGGGTCTGGCGGGAGGGACCAGTACTTC. Translated, it gives CASSFGSGGRDQYF.

The count of this clonotype is one. The chain uses TRBV6-2 or TRBV6-3 and TRBJ2-5, with 12 bases fitting TRBD2. The CDR3 totals 16 residues. The V gene's germline CDR1 is MNHEY and CDR2 SVGEGT. V lost 5 bases to trimming and J lost 5 bases; unmatched junction nucleotides: 9. The CDR3 DNA reads as TGTGCCAGCAGTCTGCGACTAGCGGGAGTGAGCGAGACCCAGTACTTC. Protein sequence: CASSLRLAGVSETQYF.

The sample holds many counts of this clonotype. This chain joins TRBV7-9 and TRBJ2-4, with unresolved D. The V gene's germline CDR1 is SEHNR and CDR2 FQNEAQ (reference sequence). The V end was cut by 2 bases, the J end by 6 bases, with 14 bases between. This CDR3 spans 15 amino acids. CDR3 DNA: TGTGCCAGCAGCTTACAGGCATCTCTTAGAAACATTCAGTACTTC. Residues: CASSLQASLRNIQYF.

This clonotype was recorded many times. This rearrangement joins TRBV12-3 or TRBV12-4 to TRBJ2-3, with D maybe TRBD1 (5 bases). The CDR3 has 14 amino acids. Between the trimmed V and J ends, which lost 4 bases and 1 base, there was a span of 9 bases. The DNA for the CDR3 is TGTGCCAGCAGTTATGGGGCCCGCACAGATACGCAGTATTTT. Translation gives CASSYGARTDTQYF.